These 23 T cell receptor beta chains originate from one sample sequenced in a study of T cell responses to AZD1222 COVID-19 vaccine. Only in-frame clones appear in the TCRdb table, and some are missing; sequencing was by immunoSEQ multiplex PCR. The sample records roughly 170,000 clones, 90% being singletons. Sequenced material: peripheral blood, taken on day 0 of AZD1222 vaccination. The source of these receptors is an adult in good health.

V and J are TRBV7-8 and TRBJ2-5; 9 nucleotides match TRBD2. Germline lookup yields CDR1 SGHVS and CDR2 FQNEAQ. V lost 4 bases to trimming and J lost 2 bases; unmatched junction nucleotides: 20. The CDR3 loop spans 20 amino acids. The CDR3 coding sequence is TGTGCCAGCAGCTGGCGGAGACTAGCGGTCGTCCAGACAAAGCAAGAGACCCAGTACTTC. Protein product: CASSWRRLAVVQTKQETQYF.

The J gene is TRBJ2-5, the V gene TRBV21-1; the D call in the table, TRBD2, was not verified against the DNA. TRBV21-1 is a documented pseudogene. CDR3 length equals 17 residues. CDR3 coding DNA: TGTGCCAGCAGCTACGCCCCCCTAGCGGGGCTCCAAGAGACCCAGTACTTC. Translating it yields CASSYAPLAGLQETQYF.

The chain is built from TRBV7-6 and TRBJ1-4, with 9 bases lining up with TRBD1. The CDR3 extends over 14 amino acids. Germline loops: CDR1 SGHVS, CDR2 FNYEAQ. The V gene end was trimmed by 3 bases and the J gene end by 4 bases; junction bases not matched to a gene: 0. In DNA, the CDR3 is TGTGCCAGCAGCTTGGGACAGGGTAATGAAAAACTGTTTTTT. It specifies CASSLGQGNEKLFF.

The rearrangement uses TRBV7-3 and TRBJ2-1, with D unresolved. Trimming removed 3 bases at V and 6 bases at J, with 12 bases between. The germline V gene encodes CDR1 SGHTA and CDR2 FQGTGA. The CDR3 is 14 amino acids. Here the CDR3 reads CASSFLGVTNEQFF. Here the CDR3 DNA reads TGTGCCAGCAGCTTCCTAGGAGTGACCAATGAGCAGTTCTTC. Full variable domain (remainder filled in from reference TRBV7-3 and TRBJ2-1): GAGVSQTPSNKVTEKGKYVELRCDPISGHTALYWYRQSLGQGPEFLIYFQGTGAADDSGLPNDRFFAVRPEGSVSTLKIQRTERGDSAVYLCASSFLGVTNEQFFGPGTRLTVL.

The rearrangement links TRBV27 to TRBJ2-7; D unclear. V was cut by 6 bases and J by 3 bases, with 9 bases left in between. Germline CDR1 reads MNHEY; CDR2 reads SMNVEV (reference sequence). The length of the CDR3 is 12 residues. This CDR3 is CASSPTGYEQYF. In nucleotides, the CDR3 is TGTGCCAGCAGCCCCACCGGCTACGAGCAGTACTTC.

The sample holds a few counts of this clone. V and J are TRBV6-2 or TRBV6-3 and TRBJ2-3, with 9 nucleotides matching TRBD1. The CDR3 totals 15 residues. CDR1 is MNHEY, CDR2 SVGEGT, per germline. Unmatched junction bases numbered 3, after V lost 0 bases and J lost 5 bases. CDR3: CASSYSYRGRDTQYF. The CDR3 nucleotides are TGTGCCAGCAGTTACTCATACAGGGGGCGAGATACGCAGTATTTT.

This clone was counted once. The V and J genes are TRBV25-1 and TRBJ1-2, with D maybe TRBD1 (5 bases). Germline values: CDR1 MGHDK, CDR2 SYGVNS. The CDR3 sequence is 13 residues long. V lost 2 bases and J lost 7, with 11 bases in between. The CDR3 loop reads CASSEGQGGGYTF. Written as DNA, the CDR3 is TGTGCCAGCAGTGAAGGGCAGGGTGGTGGCTACACCTTC.

This chain connects TRBV7-8 to TRBJ1-5, with a weak D call TRBD1 (6 bases). CDR3 size: 15 residues. CDR1 SGHVS and CDR2 FQNEAQ come from the germline V gene. Trimming shortened V by 3 bases and J by 1 base, and 10 bases separated the two germline ends. The CDR3 reads CASSLQGQSNQPQHF. In DNA, the CDR3 is TGTGCCAGCAGCTTGCAGGGACAAAGCAATCAGCCCCAGCATTTT.

This chain connects TRBV4-3 to TRBJ2-7; 10 bases align to TRBD1. Trimming took 0 bases from V and 2 from J; bases not matched to a gene: 4. The germline V gene encodes CDR1 LGHNA and CDR2 YSLEER. The CDR3 sequence is 16 residues long. In DNA, the CDR3 is TGCGCCAGCAGCCAAGATTCGGGGACAGGGGCCTACGAGCAGTACTTC. Residues: CASSQDSGTGAYEQYF.

The chain couples TRBV5-8 to TRBJ2-1, with TRBD2 identical over 11 bases. The CDR3 length is 16 residues. Germline CDR1 reads SGHTS; CDR2 reads YDEGEE. Losses at the gene ends were 6 bases for V and 7 bases for J; bases not matched to a gene: 12. The CDR3 DNA follows: TGTGCCAGCAACTCACCTAGCGGGGGGCTGTCTAATGAGCAGTTCTTC. As protein: CASNSPSGGLSNEQFF.

The chain carries TRBV5-6 and TRBJ2-7; tentative D call: TRBD2 (6 bases). Germline loops: CDR1 SGHDT, CDR2 YYEEEE. Trimming left V 0 bases short and J 2 bases short, with 12 bases between. This CDR3 is built from 15 residues. The CDR3 region has the DNA TGTGCCAGCAGCTTGGTCCAGCCGGGGGCCTACGAGCAGTACTTC. This sequence encodes CASSLVQPGAYEQYF.

The V call is TRBV6-5, the J call TRBJ2-7; 9 bases match TRBD1. The CDR3 length is 15 residues. Trimming cost V 6 bases and J 5 bases; bases outside gene matches: 11. Looked up from germline, CDR1 is MNHEY and CDR2 is SVGAGI. CDR3 bases: TGTGCCAGCAGGGCCACAGGGGGCGCGTACCACGAGCAGTACTTC. Translating it yields CASRATGGAYHEQYF.

The genes are TRBV29-1 and TRBJ2-3; the D gene is possibly TRBD1 (6 bases). Germline values: CDR1 SQVTM, CDR2 ANQGSEA. V was pared by 6 bases and J by 4 bases, with 17 bases between. This CDR3 contains 14 residues. CDR3 DNA: TGCAGCGTGACACAGGGCGTGAGTGCAGATACGCAGTATTTT. Translation gives CSVTQGVSADTQYF.

V and J are TRBV6-5 and TRBJ2-3; possibly TRBD1 or TRBD2 for D (6 bases each). The ends were cut back, 4 bases at V and 0 bases at J, with 11 bases in the middle. CDR3 length equals 15 residues. Germline V CDR1 and CDR2: MNHEY, SVGAGI. CDR3 DNA sequence: TGTGCCAGCAGTTCCGTCGGGGGCAGCACAGATACGCAGTATTTT. Translating gives CASSSVGGSTDTQYF.

This sequence joins TRBV5-1 and TRBJ1-4, with D maybe TRBD1 (5 bases). Trimming pared 4 bases from V and 5 bases from J, leaving 15 bases between. Looked up from germline, CDR1 is SGHRS and CDR2 is YFSETQ. The CDR3 is 15 residues long. CDR3 DNA sequence: TGCGCCAGCAGCCCCTCGGGACGGTTAAATGAAAAACTGTTTTTT. Protein product: CASSPSGRLNEKLFF.

The rearrangement uses TRBV7-2 and TRBJ1-1; D ambiguous. This CDR3 is 14 amino acids long. V lost 3 bases and J lost 5, with 13 bases in between. Germline values: CDR1 SGHTA, CDR2 FQGNSA. CDR3 in amino acids: CASSFTGGWTEAFF. Here the CDR3 DNA reads TGTGCCAGCAGCTTTACCGGCGGTTGGACTGAAGCTTTCTTT.

The V and J genes are TRBV7-2 and TRBJ1-6, with 7 positions matching TRBD1. CDR3 length: 15 amino acids. V was pared by 5 bases and J by 10 bases, with 11 bases of the junction left unmatched. The germline gives CDR1 SGHTA, CDR2 FQGNSA. CDR3 protein: CASSQMTGMGSPLHF. The CDR3, as DNA: TGTGCCAGCAGCCAGATGACAGGGATGGGCTCACCCCTCCACTTT.

The chain's CDR3 is CATTGVYNSPLHF. The CDR3 DNA is TGTGCCACAACAGGGGTCTATAATTCACCCCTCCACTTT. V is TRBV10-3 and J is TRBJ1-6; TRBD1 agrees at 7 bases. Looked up from germline, CDR1 is ENHRY and CDR2 is SYGVKD. Germline trimming cut 10 bases from V and 3 bases from J; bases unmatched to any gene: 3. The CDR3 spans 13 residues.

Only one count was recorded for this clone. V usage is TRBV4-3 and J usage is TRBJ2-3; either TRBD1 or TRBD2 may fit D (6 bases each). V was pared by 0 bases and J by 0 bases, with 13 bases between. The CDR3 is 17 amino acids. From germline, CDR1 is LGHNA and CDR2 YSLEER. Written as DNA, the CDR3 is TGCGCCAGCAGCCAAGATTTACCGGGGGCTAGCACAGATACGCAGTATTTT. This encodes CASSQDLPGASTDTQYF.

The chain carries TRBV19 and TRBJ2-5; the D gene is possibly TRBD2 (6 bases). Germline-derived CDR1 and CDR2 are LNHDA and SQIVND (reference sequence). There are 15 residues in the CDR3. The V and J ends lost 1 base and 2 bases respectively, with 11 bases between them. Here the CDR3 DNA reads TGTGCCAGTAGTATAGGGACGGGGGAACAAGAGACCCAGTACTTC. Translation: CASSIGTGEQETQYF.

The CDR3: CASSPTGTSAYNEQFF. The CDR3, as DNA: TGTGCCAGCAGCCCTACCGGGACTAGCGCTTACAATGAGCAGTTCTTC. The chain uses TRBV7-2 and TRBJ2-1; 10 bases fit TRBD2. Unmatched junction bases numbered 8, after V lost 5 bases and J lost 4 bases. From germline, CDR1 is SGHTA and CDR2 FQGNSA. This CDR3 region has 16 residues.

The V and J genes are TRBV2 and TRBJ1-5, with D possibly being TRBD1 (5 bases). The germline gives CDR1 SNHLY, CDR2 FYNNEI. The CDR3 is 17 amino acids. V was cut by 4 bases and J by 3 bases, with 19 bases left in between. CDR3 in DNA: TGTGCCAGCAGTGGTTCGTCGGCAGGGAGTGTCAATCAGCCCCAGCATTTT. Its translation: CASSGSSAGSVNQPQHF.

The chain has TRBV5-1 and TRBJ2-5; D call uncertain. Trimming pared 4 bases from V and 5 bases from J, leaving 12 bases between. This CDR3 contains 13 residues. From germline, CDR1 is SGHRS and CDR2 YFSETQ. The CDR3 DNA reads TGCGCCAGCAGCCCCCGGACCTGGGAGACCCAGTACTTC. Protein: CASSPRTWETQYF.